This TCR beta chain comes out of a study of blood T cell repertoires in COVID-19. Generated by immunoSEQ multiplex PCR, the TCRdb table keeps only in-frame clones and is missing some. This table has 44,000 or so clones, approximately 84% appearing once. After removal of 5 bases from V and 0 bases from J, the junction contained 4 bases not matched to a gene. Per the germline V gene, CDR1 is MNHNY and CDR2 is SVGAGI (reference sequence). This CDR3 comprises 16 residues. The sequenced material came from peripheral blood. The clonotype was recovered from a man aged 45-65 years with active COVID-19. The chain employs TRBV6-6 and TRBJ2-3, with 11 bases fitting TRBD2. Written as DNA, the CDR3 is TGTGCCAGCAGTCACCGACTAGCGGGGAGCACAGATACGCAGTATTTT. This encodes CASSHRLAGSTDTQYF.